This T cell receptor (beta chain) appears in the sequencing data of a study of blood T cell repertoires in COVID-19. For the study at large: Donors in the United States, Italy and Spain gave samples during acute or convalescent COVID-19.

This clone appeared a few times. Profiled with immunoSEQ multiplex PCR; TCRdb holds only in-frame clones, not every one. The table shows about 75,000 clones, with 70% to 85% occurring only once. The CDR3 has 13 residues. V was trimmed by 2 bases and J by 3 bases, leaving 7 bases between them. The specimen was peripheral blood. The chain combines TRBV12-3 or TRBV12-4 with TRBJ1-1, with D possibly being TRBD1 (6 bases). The sequence came from a woman in her forties or fifties with acute or convalescent COVID-19. The CDR3 DNA sequence: TGTGCCAGCAGTTTACAGGGGTACACTGAAGCTTTCTTT. Its translation is CASSLQGYTEAFF.